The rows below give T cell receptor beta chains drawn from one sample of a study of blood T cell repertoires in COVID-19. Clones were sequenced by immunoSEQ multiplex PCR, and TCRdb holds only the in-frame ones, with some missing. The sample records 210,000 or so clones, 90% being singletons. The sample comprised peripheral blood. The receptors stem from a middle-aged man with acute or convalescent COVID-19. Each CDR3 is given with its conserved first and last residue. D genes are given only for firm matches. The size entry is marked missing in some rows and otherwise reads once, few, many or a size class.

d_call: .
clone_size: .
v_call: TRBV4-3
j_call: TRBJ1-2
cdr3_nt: TGCGCCAGCAGCCAACACAGAGAAAACTATGGCTACACCTTC
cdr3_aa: CASSQHRENYGYTF

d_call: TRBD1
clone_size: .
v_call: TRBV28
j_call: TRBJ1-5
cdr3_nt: TGTGCCAGCAGTAAACCCGGGACAGGGATCGATCAGCCCCAGCATTTT
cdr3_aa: CASSKPGTGIDQPQHF

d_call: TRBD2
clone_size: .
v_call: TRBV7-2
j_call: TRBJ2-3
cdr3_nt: TGTGCCAGCAGCTTAGATTCGGGAGGGACAGATACGCAGTATTTT
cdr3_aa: CASSLDSGGTDTQYF

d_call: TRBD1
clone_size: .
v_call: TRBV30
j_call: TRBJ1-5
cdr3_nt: TGTGCCTGGAGTTTGGGACAGGGTAATCAGCCCCAGCATTTT
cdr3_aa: CAWSLGQGNQPQHF

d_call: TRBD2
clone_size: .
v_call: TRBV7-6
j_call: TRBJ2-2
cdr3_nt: TGTGCCAGCAGCCTACTAGCGGGAGGGCCCATTTTACCCGGGGAGCTGTTTTTT
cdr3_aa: CASSLLAGGPILPGELFF

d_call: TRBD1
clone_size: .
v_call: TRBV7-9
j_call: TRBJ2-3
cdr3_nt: TGTGCCAGCACCTATGGACAGGGGAACACAGATACGCAGTATTTT
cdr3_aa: CASTYGQGNTDTQYF

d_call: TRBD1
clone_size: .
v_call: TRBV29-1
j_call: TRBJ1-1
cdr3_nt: TGCAGCGTGCGGACAGGGGAGGGCACTGAAGCTTTCTTT
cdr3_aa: CSVRTGEGTEAFF

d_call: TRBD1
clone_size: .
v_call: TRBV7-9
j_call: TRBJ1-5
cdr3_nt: TGTGCCAGCAGCAGACAGGGTGGCAATCAGCCCCAGCATTTT
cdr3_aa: CASSRQGGNQPQHF

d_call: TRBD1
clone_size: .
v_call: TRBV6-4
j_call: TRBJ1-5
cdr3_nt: TGTGCCAGCAGTGATAGGCGGGACAGGGTTAGAAGGAGCAATCAGCCCCAGCATTTT
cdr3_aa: CASSDRRDRVRRSNQPQHF

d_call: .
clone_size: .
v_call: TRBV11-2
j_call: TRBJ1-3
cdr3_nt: TGTGCCAGCAGCTCTTGGGCTTCGAACCGGGGAAACACCATATATTTT
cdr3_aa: CASSSWASNRGNTIYF

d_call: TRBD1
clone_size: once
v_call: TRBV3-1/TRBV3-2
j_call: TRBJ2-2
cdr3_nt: TGTGCCAGCAGCCTTCAGGGGGCAGGCACCGGGGAGCTGTTTTTT
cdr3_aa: CASSLQGAGTGELFF

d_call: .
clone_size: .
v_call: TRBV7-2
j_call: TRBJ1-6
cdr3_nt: TGTGCCAGCAGCTTAGTATCGGGGGGCTATAATTCACCCCTCCACTTT
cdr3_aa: CASSLVSGGYNSPLHF

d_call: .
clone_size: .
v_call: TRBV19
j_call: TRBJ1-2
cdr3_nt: TGTGCCAGTAGTAGGAAACAGGGCCTCGTAGGATCAAGCTATGGCTACACCTTC
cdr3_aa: CASSRKQGLVGSSYGYTF

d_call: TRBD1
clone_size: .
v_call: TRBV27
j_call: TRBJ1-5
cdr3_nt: TGTGCCACCCTCGCTCGGTTCGGGACAGGGGAAGGTAGCAATCAGCCCCAGCATTTT
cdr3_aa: CATLARFGTGEGSNQPQHF

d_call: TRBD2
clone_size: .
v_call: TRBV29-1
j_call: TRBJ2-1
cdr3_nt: TGCAGCGTACCTAGCGGGACCTCGGATGAGCAGTTCTTC
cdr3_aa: CSVPSGTSDEQFF

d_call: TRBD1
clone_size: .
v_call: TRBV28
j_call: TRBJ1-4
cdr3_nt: TGTGCCAGCAGTTTAAGTCCGGGACAGAATAATGAAAAACTGTTTTTT
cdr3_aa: CASSLSPGQNNEKLFF

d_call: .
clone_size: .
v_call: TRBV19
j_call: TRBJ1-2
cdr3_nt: TGTGCCAGTGGAGACAGGAACTATGGCTACACCTTC
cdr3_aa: CASGDRNYGYTF

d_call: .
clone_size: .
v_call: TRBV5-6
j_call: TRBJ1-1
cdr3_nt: TGTGCCAGCAGCTGGGGCGGGAACACTGAAGCTTTCTTT
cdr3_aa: CASSWGGNTEAFF

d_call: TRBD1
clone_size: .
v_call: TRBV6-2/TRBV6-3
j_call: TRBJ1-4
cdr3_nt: TGTGCCAGCAGTAACCCAGGGGGGACTAATGAAAAACTGTTTTTT
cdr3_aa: CASSNPGGTNEKLFF

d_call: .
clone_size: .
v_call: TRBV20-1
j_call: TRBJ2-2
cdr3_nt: TGCAGTGCTAGTAAGCTCACCGGGGAGCTGTTTTTT
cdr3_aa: CSASKLTGELFF

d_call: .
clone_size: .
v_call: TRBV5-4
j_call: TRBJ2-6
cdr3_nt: TGTGCCAGCAGCGCGAAAGACTCTGGGGCCAACGTCCTGACTTTC
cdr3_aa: CASSAKDSGANVLTF

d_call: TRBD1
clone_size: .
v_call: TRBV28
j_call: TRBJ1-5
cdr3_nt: TGTGCCAGCAGTCCCCCCACAGGGGGCAATCAGCCCCAGCATTTT
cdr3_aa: CASSPPTGGNQPQHF

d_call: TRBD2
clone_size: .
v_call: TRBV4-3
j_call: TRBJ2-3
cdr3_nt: TGCGCCAGCAGCCAACAACAGGGACTAGGGGTGGATACGCAGTATTTT
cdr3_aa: CASSQQQGLGVDTQYF

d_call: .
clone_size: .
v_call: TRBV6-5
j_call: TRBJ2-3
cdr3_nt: TGTGCCAGCAGTTATTCGGGTGCAGGGATCCTGGATACGCAGTATTTT
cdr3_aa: CASSYSGAGILDTQYF

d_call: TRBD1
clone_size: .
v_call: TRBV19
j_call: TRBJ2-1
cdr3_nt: TGTGCCAGTAGTGGGCGACAGGGGAAAGAGTTCTTC
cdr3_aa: CASSGRQGKEFF

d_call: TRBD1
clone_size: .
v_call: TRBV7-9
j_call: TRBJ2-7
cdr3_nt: TGTGCCAGCAGCTCCCCCGACAGGGGGCATATCTACGAGCAGTACTTC
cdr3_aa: CASSSPDRGHIYEQYF

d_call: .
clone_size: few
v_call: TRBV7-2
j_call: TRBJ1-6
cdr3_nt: TGTGCCAGCAGCCAGCAGGGAATTAGTAATAATTCACCCCTCCACTTT
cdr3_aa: CASSQQGISNNSPLHF

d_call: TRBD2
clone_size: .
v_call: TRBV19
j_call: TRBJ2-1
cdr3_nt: TGTGCCAGTAGCACGCCCGGGACTAGCAAAAATGAGCAGTTCTTC
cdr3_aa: CASSTPGTSKNEQFF

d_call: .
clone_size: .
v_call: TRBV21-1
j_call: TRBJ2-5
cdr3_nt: TGTGCCAGCAGCCAAGGGGGACAGGGTATTCGGACCCAGTACTTC
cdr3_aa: CASSQGGQGIRTQYF

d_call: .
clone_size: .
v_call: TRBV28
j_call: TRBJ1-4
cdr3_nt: TGTGCCAGCAGTTTACCGGGGGGCTCGTATGAAAAACTGTTTTTT
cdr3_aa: CASSLPGGSYEKLFF

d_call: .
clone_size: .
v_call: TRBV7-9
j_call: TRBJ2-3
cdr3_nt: TGTGCCAGCAGCAGCCAGGACACAGATACGCAGTATTTT
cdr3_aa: CASSSQDTDTQYF

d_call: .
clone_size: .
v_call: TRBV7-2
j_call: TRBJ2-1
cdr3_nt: TGTGCCAGCAGCCCGGGGACCTACAATGAGCAGTTCTTC
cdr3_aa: CASSPGTYNEQFF

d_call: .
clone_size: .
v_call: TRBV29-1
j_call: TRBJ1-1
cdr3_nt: TGCAGCGTTGAAGGGACAGACGCCTGGTCGGGGACTGAAGCTTTCTTT
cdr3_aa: CSVEGTDAWSGTEAFF

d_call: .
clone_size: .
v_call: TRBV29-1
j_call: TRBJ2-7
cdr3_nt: TGCAGCGTTGATTGGTCCGGGGAAGGGCCCTACGAGCAGTACTTC
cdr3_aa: CSVDWSGEGPYEQYF

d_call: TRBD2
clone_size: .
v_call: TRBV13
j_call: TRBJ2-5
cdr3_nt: TGTGCCAGCTCGGGGGGACTAGCGGTCCAAGAGACCCAGTACTTC
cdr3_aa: CASSGGLAVQETQYF

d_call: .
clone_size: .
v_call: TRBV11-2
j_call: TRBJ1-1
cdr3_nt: TGTGCCAGCAGCTTTGACAGCAACACTGAAGCTTTCTTT
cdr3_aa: CASSFDSNTEAFF

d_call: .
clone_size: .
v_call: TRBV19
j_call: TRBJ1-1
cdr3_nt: TGTGCCAGTAGTATAGACCCGGGGAGGGACACTGAAGCTTTCTTT
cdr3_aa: CASSIDPGRDTEAFF

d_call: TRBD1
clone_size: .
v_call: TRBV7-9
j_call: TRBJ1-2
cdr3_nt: TGTGCCAGCAGCGGCTTACCGAAGGGACAGGACTATGGCTACACCTTC
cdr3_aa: CASSGLPKGQDYGYTF

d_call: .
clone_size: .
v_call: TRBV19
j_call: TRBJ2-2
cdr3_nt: TGTGCCAGTAGTATATTGGAGGGCACCGGGGAGCTGTTTTTT
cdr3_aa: CASSILEGTGELFF

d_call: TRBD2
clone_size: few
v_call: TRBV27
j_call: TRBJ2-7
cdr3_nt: TGTGCCAGCAGTTTCTCAACTAGCGGGAGTTACGAGCAGTACTTC
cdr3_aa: CASSFSTSGSYEQYF

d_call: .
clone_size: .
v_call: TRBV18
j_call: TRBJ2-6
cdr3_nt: TGTGCCAGCTCACCCCGGCCACTTTCGGACTACCCTCCCTCTGGGGCCAACGTCCTGACTTTC
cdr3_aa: CASSPRPLSDYPPSGANVLTF

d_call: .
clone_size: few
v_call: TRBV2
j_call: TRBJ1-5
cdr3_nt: TGTGCCAGCAGCGAAGGCAGATATCAGCCCCAGCATTTT
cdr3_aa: CASSEGRYQPQHF

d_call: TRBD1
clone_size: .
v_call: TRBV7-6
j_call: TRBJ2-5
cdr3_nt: TGTGCCAGCAGCTTAGCGGAGGACAGGGGAGGGGAGACCCAGTACTTC
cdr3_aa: CASSLAEDRGGETQYF

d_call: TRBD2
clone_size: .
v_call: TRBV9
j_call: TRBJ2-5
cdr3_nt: TGTGCCAGCAGCGGGAGCGGGAGACCTCAAGAGACCCAGTACTTC
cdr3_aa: CASSGSGRPQETQYF

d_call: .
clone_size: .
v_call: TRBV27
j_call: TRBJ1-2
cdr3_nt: TGTGCCAGCAGTTCAAGGCTTACGGGTGGCTATGGCTACACCTTC
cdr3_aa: CASSSRLTGGYGYTF

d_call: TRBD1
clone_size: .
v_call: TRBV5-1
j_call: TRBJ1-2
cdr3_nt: TGCGCCAGCAGCTTCCTAACAGGGGACTATGGCTACACCTTC
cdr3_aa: CASSFLTGDYGYTF

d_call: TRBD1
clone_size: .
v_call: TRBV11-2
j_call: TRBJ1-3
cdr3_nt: TGTGCCAGCAGCTTCGGGACAGGGGGCTCTGGAAACACCATATATTTT
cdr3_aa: CASSFGTGGSGNTIYF

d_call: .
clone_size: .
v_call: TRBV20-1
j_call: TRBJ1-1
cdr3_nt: TGCAGTGCTATAAGAAACTTAGAAGCTTTCTTT
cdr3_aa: CSAIRNLEAFF

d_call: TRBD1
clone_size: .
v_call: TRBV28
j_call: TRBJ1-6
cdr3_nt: TGTGCCAGCAGTCCACGGACAGGGTCTGGTGATAATTCACCCCTCCACTTT
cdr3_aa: CASSPRTGSGDNSPLHF

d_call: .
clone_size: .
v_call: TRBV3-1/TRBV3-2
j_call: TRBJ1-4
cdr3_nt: TGTGCCAGCAGCCTCCAGGGTGCAACTAATGAAAAACTGTTTTTT
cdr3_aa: CASSLQGATNEKLFF

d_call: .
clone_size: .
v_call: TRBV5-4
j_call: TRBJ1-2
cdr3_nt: TGTGCCAGCAGCTTGGCGAACTATGGCTACACCTTC
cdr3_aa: CASSLANYGYTF

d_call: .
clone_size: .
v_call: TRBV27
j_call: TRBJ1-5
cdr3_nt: TGTGCCAGCAGTTTCGGCCAGGGGCGGGCCCAGCATTTT
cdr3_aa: CASSFGQGRAQHF

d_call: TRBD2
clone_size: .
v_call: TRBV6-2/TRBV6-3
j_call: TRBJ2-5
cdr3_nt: TGTGCCAGCAGTGTCCCGGGACTAGGTGGGCCCAGAGAGACCCAGTACTTC
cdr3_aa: CASSVPGLGGPRETQYF

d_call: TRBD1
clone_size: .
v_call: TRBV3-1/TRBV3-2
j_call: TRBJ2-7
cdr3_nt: TGTGCCAGCAGCCAACCTGGACAGGGGTCCGAGCAGTACTTC
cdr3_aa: CASSQPGQGSEQYF

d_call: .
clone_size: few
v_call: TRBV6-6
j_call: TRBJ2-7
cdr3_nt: TGTGCCAGCAGTTTACTGGCCGGGGGATCCAACGAGCAGTACTTC
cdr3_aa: CASSLLAGGSNEQYF

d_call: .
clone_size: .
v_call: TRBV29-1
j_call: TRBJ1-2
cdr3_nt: TGCAGCGTTGAGCCCAGGGGACATGGGGGCTACACCTTC
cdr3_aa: CSVEPRGHGGYTF

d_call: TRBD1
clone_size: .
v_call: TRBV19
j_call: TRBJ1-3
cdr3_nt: TGTGCCAGTAGAACACCGGGACAGCCACCAAACACCATATATTTT
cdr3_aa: CASRTPGQPPNTIYF

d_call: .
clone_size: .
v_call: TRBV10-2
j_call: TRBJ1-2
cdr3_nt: TGCGCCAGCAGGATGGGCGATGGCTACACCTTC
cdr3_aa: CASRMGDGYTF

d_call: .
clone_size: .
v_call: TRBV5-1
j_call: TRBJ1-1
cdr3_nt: TGCGCCAGCAGCTTGGCCCACGGGGGGCCGAACACTGAAGCTTTCTTT
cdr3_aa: CASSLAHGGPNTEAFF

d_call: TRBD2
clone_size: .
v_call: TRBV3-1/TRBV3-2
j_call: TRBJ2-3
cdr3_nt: TGTGCCAGCAGCGGTTACGGGACTAGCGGGGGGACAGATACGCAGTATTTT
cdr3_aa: CASSGYGTSGGTDTQYF